The TCR beta chain under discussion was sequenced for a study of regulatory T cells in long-lasting Graves disease. This clonotype was counted many times. Time point reported: newly diagnosed GD, antithyroid drugs for less than 3 months. PBMCs provided the RNA from which the TCR library was made. EDTA tubes received roughly 9 milliliters of collected peripheral blood. According to the study, TCR beta libraries were built with iRepertoire HTBI primers and CDR3-region Arm-PCR. Methods used by the authors: Across the samples, identification revealed roughly 56 TRBV and about 13 TRBJ segments. TCRdb itself ran the multiplex PCR reads through MiXCR, one entry per CDR3 protein. The V and J calls come from TCRdb's annotation, not from the publication. The top ten hold 23% of the sample, which has 400,000 to 500,000 distinct CDR3 sequences, around 15% seen once. V was shortened by 6 bases and J by 2 bases, with 16 bases between the two germline ends. This CDR3 comprises 15 residues.

The same sample was also studied in work on T cells in Graves' hyperthyroidism and ophthalmopathy. As reported in that work: Uncontrolled infections, other autoimmune diseases, pregnancy or lactation led to exclusion of patients.

The sequenced sample was peripheral blood mononuclear cells (PBMCs), obtained at new diagnosis, from a patient treated with antithyroid drugs. The V gene is TRBV12-3 or TRBV12-4, the J gene TRBJ1-1, with D possibly being TRBD1 (6 bases). The clonotype comes from a woman under 30 with Graves disease. CDR3 protein: CASSRVPTGNTEAFF. The CDR3 nucleotides are TGTGCCAGCAGCCGAGTGCCGACAGGTAACACTGAAGCTTTCTTT.